What follows are 26 T cell receptor beta chains derived from one specimen sequenced in a study of cytomegalovirus exposure and HLA in healthy donors. PCR was performed using 60 Vbeta and 13 Jbeta primers. Produced via immunoSEQ multiplex PCR; TCRdb's table is partial and in-frame only. This table holds approximately 150,000 clones. Material: PBMCs. These receptors all stem from a woman under 30 in good health and CMV-seronegative.

This sequence joins TRBV7-2 and TRBJ2-7; 9 positions match TRBD2. Germline V gene data show CDR1 as SGHTA and CDR2 as FQGNSA. The CDR3 is 15 amino acids. V was clipped by 2 bases and J by 5 bases; unmatched bases: 7. The CDR3 sequence is CASSLRSSGIHEQYF. Written as DNA, the CDR3 is TGTGCCAGCAGCTTAAGGTCTAGCGGGATCCACGAGCAGTACTTC.

This chain joins TRBV6-1 and TRBJ2-7; D is perhaps TRBD1 (6 bases). This CDR3 comprises 14 residues. Germline V gene data show CDR1 as MNHNS and CDR2 as SASEGT. V gave up 4 bases and J gave up 2 bases, with 12 bases separating them. Here the CDR3 reads CASSAVTGPYEQYF. CDR3 DNA sequence: TGTGCCAGCAGTGCAGTGACAGGACCCTACGAGCAGTACTTC.

This chain connects TRBV7-2 to TRBJ2-3; 7 bases map to TRBD2. Unmatched junction bases numbered 16, after V lost 3 bases and J lost 7 bases. CDR3 length: 17 amino acids. Looked up from germline, CDR1 is SGHTA and CDR2 is FQGNSA. For the CDR3, the DNA is TGTGCCAGCAGCTTGGTTGGGGGTGCGGGGGTAGGAAATACGCAGTATTTT. This encodes CASSLVGGAGVGNTQYF.

Written as DNA, the CDR3 is TGTGCCGCGGGACAGGGGTATGGCTACACCTTC. Its protein is CAAGQGYGYTF. The gene calls are TRBV5-8 and TRBJ1-2; TRBD1 matches 10 bases. The V segment lost 10 bases and the J segment 5 bases; nucleotides outside the gene matches: 2. The germline CDR1 and CDR2 sequences are SGHTS and YDEGEE. This CDR3 is 11 amino acids long.

The chain carries TRBV5-8 and TRBJ2-5, with 14 bases that match TRBD2. Unmatched junction bases numbered 15, after V lost 4 bases and J lost 1 base. CDR3 size: 20 residues. The germline V gene encodes CDR1 SGHTS and CDR2 YDEGEE. The CDR3 protein is CASSRDKGLAGVVIQETQYF. The CDR3 bases are TGTGCCAGCAGCCGGGACAAGGGACTAGCGGGAGTTGTAATCCAAGAGACCCAGTACTTC.

The chain recombines TRBV5-6 with TRBJ2-7; D might be TRBD2 (5 bases). CDR1 and CDR2 (germline): SGHDT, YYEEEE. The CDR3 is 14 amino acids. Trimming left V 4 bases short and J 6 bases short, with 17 bases between. The CDR3 loop is CASSQTTTSGEQYV. The CDR3 coding sequence is TGTGCCAGCAGCCAAACGACTACCTCGGGCGAGCAGTACGTC.

The chain couples TRBV5-1 to TRBJ1-4, with TRBD1 matching over 7 bases. Germline values: CDR1 SGHRS, CDR2 YFSETQ. After removal of 0 bases from V and 7 bases from J, the junction contained 3 bases not matched to a gene. The CDR3 length is 14 residues. The CDR3 region is CASSLGQGSEKLFF. The CDR3 DNA follows: TGCGCCAGCAGCTTGGGACAGGGAAGTGAAAAACTGTTTTTT.

The chain recombines TRBV19 with TRBJ1-4; 9 bases align to TRBD1. The CDR3 runs 15 residues. V was pared by 5 bases and J by 3 bases, with 4 bases of the junction left unmatched. The germline CDR1 and CDR2 sequences are LNHDA and SQIVND (reference sequence). The CDR3 loop is CASSLHRGPNEKLFF. In nucleotides, the CDR3 is TGTGCCAGTAGTCTACACAGGGGGCCTAATGAAAAACTGTTTTTT.

The chain couples TRBV5-6 to TRBJ1-6; TRBD1 might be the D (6 bases). CDR1 and CDR2 from the germline V gene are SGHDT and YYEEEE. CDR3 length equals 13 residues. Between the trimmed V and J ends, which lost 7 bases and 8 bases, there was a span of 13 bases. The CDR3 coding sequence is TGTGCCAGCGACGACAGGCGAGATTCACCCCTCCACTTT. Its translation is CASDDRRDSPLHF.

The chain recombines TRBV10-3 with TRBJ2-7, with D perhaps TRBD1 (5 bases). The ends were cut back, 4 bases at V and 4 bases at J, with 14 bases in the middle. From germline, CDR1 is ENHRY and CDR2 SYGVKD. The CDR3 spans 14 residues. The CDR3 spells CAISGPSGSYEQYF. In DNA form, the CDR3 reads TGTGCCATCAGTGGCCCTTCAGGGTCTTACGAGCAGTACTTC.

CDR3 sequence reads: CACINRELKKLFF. The CDR3 DNA sequence: TGTGCCTGCATTAACAGGGAATTGAAAAAACTGTTTTTT. This chain joins TRBV30 and TRBJ1-4, with D possibly matching TRBD1 (6 bases). Per the germline V gene, CDR1 is GTSNPN and CDR2 is SVGIG (reference sequence). V lost 6 bases, J lost 9 bases, and 17 bases lay in between. The CDR3 is made up of 13 amino acids.

The V call is TRBV4-1, the J call TRBJ2-1, with 9 bases matching TRBD2. Unmatched junction bases numbered 15, after V lost 4 bases and J lost 8 bases. Germline CDR1 MGHRA, CDR2 YSYEKL. The CDR3 has 17 amino acids. As DNA, the CDR3 is TGCGCCAGCAGCCCGATAGCGGGAGTCGTGCCCGGGGATGAGCAGTTCTTC. The encoded protein is CASSPIAGVVPGDEQFF.

The chain carries TRBV6-1 and TRBJ2-7, with D tentatively TRBD1 (6 bases). With 3 bases removed from V and 4 bases from J, the gap between germline ends came to 16 bases. The CDR3 totals 15 residues. CDR1 is MNHNS and CDR2 is SASEGT in the germline V gene. DNA of the CDR3: TGTGCCAGCAGTGAGAAACAGGGCCCCCGTTACGAGCAGTACTTC. Translating gives CASSEKQGPRYEQYF.

This chain uses TRBV30 with TRBJ2-2; D unresolved. Germline V lookup: CDR1 GTSNPN, CDR2 SVGIG (reference sequence). The CDR3 sequence is 15 residues long. The CDR3 here is CAVPLSSANTGELFF. In DNA, the CDR3 is TGTGCTGTGCCTCTTAGCAGCGCGAACACCGGGGAGCTGTTTTTT. The whole variable domain, filled in from reference TRBV30 and TRBJ2-2, reads SQTIHQWPATLVQPVGSPLSLECTVEGTSNPNLYWYRQAAGRGLQLLFYSVGIGQISSEVPQNLSASRPQDRQFILSSKKLLLSDSGFYLCAVPLSSANTGELFFGEGSRLTVL.

The chain joins TRBV4-2 to TRBJ2-3; no firm D call. V lost 0 bases and J lost 0, with 10 bases in between. This CDR3 is built from 16 residues. Germline V gives CDR1 LGHNA, CDR2 YNFKEQ. Here the CDR3 DNA reads TGTGCCAGCAGCCAAGACGGGTCCCATAGCACAGATACGCAGTATTTT. Its protein is CASSQDGSHSTDTQYF.

The chain couples TRBV28 to TRBJ1-1; unclear D gene. This CDR3 comprises 12 residues. Germline V gene lookup returns CDR1 MDHEN and CDR2 SYDVKM. The V end lost 7 bases, the J end lost 5 bases, and 11 bases lay between the germline ends. In nucleotides, the CDR3 is TGTGCCAGCACCACGACTGGTACTGAAGCTTTCTTT. It encodes CASTTTGTEAFF. The entire variable domain, with the rest obtained from reference TRBV28 and TRBJ1-1, is as follows: DVKVTQSSRYLVKRTGEKVFLECVQDMDHENMFWYRQDPGLGLRLIYFSYDVKMKEKGDIPEGYSVSREKKERFSLILESASTNQTSMYLCASTTTGTEAFFGQGTRLTVV.

About this clone itself: Its ends do not fully match the called genes, so a read error is possible. This chain links TRBV5-1 with TRBJ2-1; TRBD2 is a possible D gene (5 bases). The CDR3 is 13 amino acids. Germline assignment: CDR1 SGHRS and CDR2 YFSETQ. The CDR3, as DNA: TGCGCCAGCAGCGTGGACTCCGACAATGAGCAGTTCTTC. Its translation: CASSVDSDNEQFF.

The chain employs TRBV9 and TRBJ2-7, with 7 nucleotides matching TRBD2. The CDR3 is 16 amino acids. Trimming removed 4 bases from V and 6 bases from J; junction bases left unmatched: 16. In germline, CDR1 is SGDLS, CDR2 YYNGEE. This CDR3 reads CASSPLVGGSTSEQYF. DNA for the CDR3: TGTGCCAGCAGCCCTTTGGTAGGCGGGAGTACCTCCGAGCAGTACTTC.

V usage is TRBV27 and J usage is TRBJ1-3, with D hard to call. Germline assignment: CDR1 MNHEY and CDR2 SMNVEV (reference sequence). This CDR3 is 16 amino acids long. The V end was cut by 4 bases, the J end by 0 bases, with 13 bases between. CDR3 residues: CASSSRSLYSGNTIYF. CDR3 DNA sequence: TGTGCCAGCAGTTCCCGGTCCCTCTACTCTGGAAACACCATATATTTT.

J is TRBJ1-5 and V is TRBV6-5; D is unresolved. V was trimmed by 2 bases and J by 4 bases, leaving 12 bases between them. The CDR3 totals 15 residues. Germline values: CDR1 MNHEY, CDR2 SVGAGI. The CDR3 DNA is TGTGCCAGCAGTTACACCGGTGACGGGAATCAGCCCCAGCATTTT. Its protein is CASSYTGDGNQPQHF.

This chain uses TRBV6-1 with TRBJ1-5, with D possibly TRBD1 on 6 matching bases. Germline assignment: CDR1 MNHNS and CDR2 SASEGT. V lost 7 bases, J lost 7 bases, and 14 bases lay in between. The CDR3 extends over 13 amino acids. CDR3 sequence reads: CASTFQGPQPQHF. DNA for the CDR3: TGTGCCAGCACCTTTCAGGGGCCCCAGCCCCAGCATTTT.

V gene TRBV15 combines with J gene TRBJ2-3; D gene unclear. This CDR3 is 15 amino acids long. The V end was cut by 3 bases, the J end by 8 bases, with 18 bases between. The V gene's germline CDR1 is LNHNV and CDR2 YYDKDF (reference sequence). The CDR3: CATSRVGLSSGTQYF. For the CDR3, the DNA is TGTGCCACCAGCAGGGTTGGGCTGAGCAGTGGTACGCAGTATTTT.

The chain is built from TRBV29-1 and TRBJ1-1; TRBD1 agrees at 7 bases. V lost 7 bases, J lost 1 base, and 12 bases stayed unmatched. The CDR3 has 15 amino acids. The V gene's germline CDR1 is SQVTM and CDR2 ANQGSEA. The CDR3 DNA sequence: TGCAGCGCTAGACAGGGAATTTTCGCGAACACTGAAGCTTTCTTT. Its translation: CSARQGIFANTEAFF.

The chain is built from TRBV7-8 and TRBJ2-7, with D tentatively TRBD2 (5 bases). V was cut by 1 base and J by 7 bases, with 20 bases left in between. Germline V lookup: CDR1 SGHVS, CDR2 FQNEAQ. This CDR3 contains 16 residues. Written as DNA, the CDR3 is TGTGCCAGCAGCTTAGACGGTCTGTCAGCGGCTGGGGAGCAGTACGTC. Translation: CASSLDGLSAAGEQYV.

The chain joins TRBV6-5 to TRBJ1-5; D is perhaps TRBD1 (5 bases). CDR3 length: 15 residues. Germline values: CDR1 MNHEY, CDR2 SVGAGI. Trimming stripped 6 bases from V and 4 bases from J, with 16 bases between. CDR3 bases: TGTGCCAGCAGACTTACCAGGGTTGGTAATCAGCCCCAGCATTTT. It is translated as CASRLTRVGNQPQHF.

In regard to this clone: At the DNA level, this CDR3 is encoded by other sequences in the same sample as well. CDR3 loop: CASSDTGYSGNTIYF. The CDR3 DNA follows: TGCGCCAGCAGCGATACAGGGTACAGTGGAAACACCATATATTTT. The chain links TRBV5-1 to TRBJ1-3, with a weak D call TRBD1 (6 bases). Germline V gene lookup returns CDR1 SGHRS and CDR2 YFSETQ. CDR3 size: 15 residues. The V and J ends lost 4 bases and 3 bases respectively, with 14 bases between them.